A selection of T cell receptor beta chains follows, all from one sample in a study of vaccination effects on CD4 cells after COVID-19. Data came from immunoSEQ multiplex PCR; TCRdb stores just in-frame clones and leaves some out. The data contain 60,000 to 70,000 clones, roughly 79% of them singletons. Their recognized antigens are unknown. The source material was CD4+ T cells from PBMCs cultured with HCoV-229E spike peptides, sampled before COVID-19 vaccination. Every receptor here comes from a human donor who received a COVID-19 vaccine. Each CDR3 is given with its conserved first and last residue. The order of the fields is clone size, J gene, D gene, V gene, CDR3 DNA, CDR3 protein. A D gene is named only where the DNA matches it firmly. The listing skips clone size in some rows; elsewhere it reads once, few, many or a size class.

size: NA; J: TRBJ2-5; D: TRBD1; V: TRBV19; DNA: TGTGCCAGTAGAACAGGGGCAGCGACGGAGACCCAGTACTTC; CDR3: CASRTGAATETQYF
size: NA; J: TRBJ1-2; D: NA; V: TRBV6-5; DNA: TGTGCCAGCAGTTACTCACCACGGGGAGGCTATGGCTACACCTTC; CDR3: CASSYSPRGGYGYTF
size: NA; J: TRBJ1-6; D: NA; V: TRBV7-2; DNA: TGTGCCAGCAGCTTACAGGGCCGCTATAATTCACCCCTCCACTTT; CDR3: CASSLQGRYNSPLHF
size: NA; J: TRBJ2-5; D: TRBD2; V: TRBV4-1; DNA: TGCGCCAGCAGCCCGGGACTAGCGGGGGGCGGGGAGACCCAGTACTTC; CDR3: CASSPGLAGGGETQYF
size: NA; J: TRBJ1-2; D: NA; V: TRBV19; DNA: TGTGCCAGTACCCGGGGAGGGGGTGGCTACACCTTC; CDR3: CASTRGGGGYTF
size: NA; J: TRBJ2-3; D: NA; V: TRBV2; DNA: TGTGCCAGCAGTCCTCGACAGAGCACAGATACGCAGTATTTT; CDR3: CASSPRQSTDTQYF
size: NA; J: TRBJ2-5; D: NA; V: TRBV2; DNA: TGTGCCAGCAGAGGTGATCAAGAGACCCAGTACTTC; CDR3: CASRGDQETQYF
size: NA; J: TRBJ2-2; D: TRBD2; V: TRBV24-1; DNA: TGTGCCACCAGTGATCCCGGGGGGTTCACCGGGGAGCTGTTTTTT; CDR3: CATSDPGGFTGELFF
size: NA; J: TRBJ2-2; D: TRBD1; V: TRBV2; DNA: TGTGCCAGCGGGGCAGGGGGTGGCACCGGGGAGCTGTTTTTT; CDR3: CASGAGGGTGELFF
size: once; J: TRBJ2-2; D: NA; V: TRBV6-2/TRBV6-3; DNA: TGTGCCACCAACCCGGGGGCAAACACCGGGGAGCTGTTTTTT; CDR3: CATNPGANTGELFF
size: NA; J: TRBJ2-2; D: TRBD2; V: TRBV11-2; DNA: TGTGCCAGCAGCTTATTAGCGGGGGGTAACACCGGGGAGCTGTTTTTT; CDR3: CASSLLAGGNTGELFF
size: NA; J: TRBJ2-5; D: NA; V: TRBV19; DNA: TGTGCCAGTAGTTTGCCCTCGGGGGGCCGGGATGAGACCCAGTACTTC; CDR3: CASSLPSGGRDETQYF
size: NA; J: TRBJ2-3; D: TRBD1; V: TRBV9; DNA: TGTGCCAGCAGCGTAGATACAGGGGGCGGCACAGATACGCAGTATTTT; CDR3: CASSVDTGGGTDTQYF
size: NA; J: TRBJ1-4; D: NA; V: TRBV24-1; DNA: TGTGCCACCAGTGACCCCCGGGAGTCAAATGAAAAACTGTTTTTT; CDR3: CATSDPRESNEKLFF
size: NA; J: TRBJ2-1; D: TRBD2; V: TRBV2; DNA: TGTGCCAGCAGGGGGAGGCTAGCGGGGGCCCTCTCCTACAATGAGCAGTTCTTC; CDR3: CASRGRLAGALSYNEQFF